This TCR beta chain emerged from a study of identical twins. TCRdb re-called the 5' RACE reads through MiXCR, storing one row per CDR3 protein. The sample consists of around 340,000 distinct CDR3 sequences, 12% of them appearing once. About this clonotype itself: Its matching antigen is unknown.

CDR3 length: 12 amino acids. V was trimmed by 4 bases and J by 7 bases, leaving 10 bases between them. Per the germline V gene, CDR1 is MGHRA and CDR2 is YSYEKL. Findings of the study overall: Cord blood beta clonotypes present at high abundance carried fewer insertions; no such pattern appeared in memory repertoires. An excess of low generation probability was shown by twin-shared out-of-frame alpha sequences. Excess twin sharing in beta out-of-frame sequences was weaker.

These data were also reused for a study on yellow fever vaccine responses in identical twins. This second study says: Twins' vaccine T cell response reportedly gave the appearance of partial convergence and partial personalization.

The chain joins TRBV4-1 to TRBJ2-5; D may be TRBD1 or TRBD2 (6 bases each). The sequenced material came from CD8+ T cells sorted from blood. The source is a woman aged 18-29 years in good health. CDR3 amino acids: CASSPEGGTQYF. The CDR3 DNA is TGCGCCAGCAGCCCCGAGGGGGGGACCCAGTACTTC.